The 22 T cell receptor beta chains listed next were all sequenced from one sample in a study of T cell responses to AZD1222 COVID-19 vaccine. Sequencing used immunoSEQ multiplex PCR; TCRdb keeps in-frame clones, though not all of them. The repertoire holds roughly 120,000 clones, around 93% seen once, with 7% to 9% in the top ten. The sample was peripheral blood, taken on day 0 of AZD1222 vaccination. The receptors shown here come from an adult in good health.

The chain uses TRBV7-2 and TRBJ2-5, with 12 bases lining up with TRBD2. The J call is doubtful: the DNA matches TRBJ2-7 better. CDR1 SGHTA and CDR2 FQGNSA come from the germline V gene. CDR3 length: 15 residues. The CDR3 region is CASSGTSGFSYEQYF. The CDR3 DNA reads TGTGCCAGCAGCGGGACTAGCGGGTTCTCCTACGAGCAGTACTTC.

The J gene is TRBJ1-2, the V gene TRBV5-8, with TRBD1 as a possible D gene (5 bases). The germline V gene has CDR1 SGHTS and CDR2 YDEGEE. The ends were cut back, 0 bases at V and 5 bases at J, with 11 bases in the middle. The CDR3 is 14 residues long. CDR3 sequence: CASSLDGTEYGYTF. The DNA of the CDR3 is TGTGCCAGCAGCTTGGATGGGACGGAGTATGGCTACACCTTC. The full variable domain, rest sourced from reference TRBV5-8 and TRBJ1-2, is EAGVTQSPTHLIKTRGQQATLRCSPISGHTSVYWYQQALGLGLQFLLWYDEGEERNRGNFPPRFSGRQFPNYSSELNVNALELEDSALYLCASSLDGTEYGYTFGSGTRLTVV.

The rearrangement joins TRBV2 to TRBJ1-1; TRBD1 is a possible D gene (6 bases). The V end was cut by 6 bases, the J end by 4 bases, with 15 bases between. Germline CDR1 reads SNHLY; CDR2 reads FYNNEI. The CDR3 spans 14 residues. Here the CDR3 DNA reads TGTGCCAGCAGCACAACAGGGATGGCCACTGAAGCTTTCTTT. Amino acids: CASSTTGMATEAFF.

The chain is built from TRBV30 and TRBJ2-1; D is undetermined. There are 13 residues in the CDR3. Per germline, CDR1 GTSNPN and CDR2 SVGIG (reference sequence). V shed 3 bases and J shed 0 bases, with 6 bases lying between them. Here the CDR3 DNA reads TGTGCCTGGAGCATTGGCTCCTACAATGAGCAGTTCTTC. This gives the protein CAWSIGSYNEQFF.

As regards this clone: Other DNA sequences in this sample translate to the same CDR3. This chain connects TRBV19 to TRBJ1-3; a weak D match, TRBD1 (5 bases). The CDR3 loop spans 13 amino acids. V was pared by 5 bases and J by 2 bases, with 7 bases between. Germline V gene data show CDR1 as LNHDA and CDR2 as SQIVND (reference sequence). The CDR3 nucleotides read TGTGCCAGTAGTCGGGGGGCTGGAAACACCATATATTTT. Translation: CASSRGAGNTIYF.

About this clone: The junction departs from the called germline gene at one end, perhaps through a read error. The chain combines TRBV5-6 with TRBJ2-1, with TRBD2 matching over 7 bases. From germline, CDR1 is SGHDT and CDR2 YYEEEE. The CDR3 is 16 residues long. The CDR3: CARSRGVGVNYNEQFF. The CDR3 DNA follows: TGTGCCCGCAGCCGGGGGGTGGGAGTTAACTACAATGAGCAGTTCTTC.

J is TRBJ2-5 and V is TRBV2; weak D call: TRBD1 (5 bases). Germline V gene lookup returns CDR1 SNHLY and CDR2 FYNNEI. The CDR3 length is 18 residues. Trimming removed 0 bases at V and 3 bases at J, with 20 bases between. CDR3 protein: CASSEASGVLDIEETQYF. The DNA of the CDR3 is TGTGCCAGCAGTGAAGCAAGTGGGGTGTTGGACATTGAAGAGACCCAGTACTTC.

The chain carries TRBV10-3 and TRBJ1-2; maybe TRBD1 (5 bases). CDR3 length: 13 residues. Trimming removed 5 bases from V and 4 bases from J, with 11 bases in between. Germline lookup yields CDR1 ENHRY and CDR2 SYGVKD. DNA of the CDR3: TGTGCCATCAGTACCGGGACGTTCTATGGCTACACCTTC. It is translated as CAISTGTFYGYTF.

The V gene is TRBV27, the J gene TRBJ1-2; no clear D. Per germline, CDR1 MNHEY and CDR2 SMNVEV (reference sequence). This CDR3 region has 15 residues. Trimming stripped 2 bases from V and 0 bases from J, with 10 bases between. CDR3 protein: CASSLLGRTNYGYTF. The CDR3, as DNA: TGTGCCAGCAGTTTACTGGGCAGAACTAACTATGGCTACACCTTC.

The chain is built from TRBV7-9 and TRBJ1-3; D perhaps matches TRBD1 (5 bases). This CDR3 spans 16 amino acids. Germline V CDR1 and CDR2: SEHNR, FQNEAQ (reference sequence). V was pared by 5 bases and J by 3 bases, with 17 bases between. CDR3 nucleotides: TGTGCCAGCAGCCCGCGACCAAAGGGGAATGGAAACACCATATATTTT. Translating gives CASSPRPKGNGNTIYF.

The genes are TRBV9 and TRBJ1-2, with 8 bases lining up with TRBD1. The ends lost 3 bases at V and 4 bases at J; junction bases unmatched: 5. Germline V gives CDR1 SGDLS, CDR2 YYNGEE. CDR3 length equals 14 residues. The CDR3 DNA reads TGTGCCAGCAGCGCCCGGGACAGGTTCTATGGCTACACCTTC. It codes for CASSARDRFYGYTF.

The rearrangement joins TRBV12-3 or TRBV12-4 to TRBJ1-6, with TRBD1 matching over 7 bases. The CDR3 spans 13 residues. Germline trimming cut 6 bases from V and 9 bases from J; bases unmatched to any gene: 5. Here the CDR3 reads CASSTTGSSPLHF. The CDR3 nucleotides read TGTGCCAGCAGCACGACAGGGAGTTCACCCCTCCACTTT.

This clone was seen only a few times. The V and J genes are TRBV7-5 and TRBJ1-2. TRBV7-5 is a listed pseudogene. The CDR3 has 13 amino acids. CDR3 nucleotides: TGTGTCAGAAGCTTAGGGCCAAAGACCGGCTACACCTTC. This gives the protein CVRSLGPKTGYTF.

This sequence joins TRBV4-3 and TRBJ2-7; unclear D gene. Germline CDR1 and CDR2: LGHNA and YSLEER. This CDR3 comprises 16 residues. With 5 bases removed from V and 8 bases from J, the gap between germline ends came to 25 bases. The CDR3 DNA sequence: TGCGCCAGCAGCGACGTCTCCCGGAAGGAAAACAGTAAGCAGTACTTC. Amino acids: CASSDVSRKENSKQYF.

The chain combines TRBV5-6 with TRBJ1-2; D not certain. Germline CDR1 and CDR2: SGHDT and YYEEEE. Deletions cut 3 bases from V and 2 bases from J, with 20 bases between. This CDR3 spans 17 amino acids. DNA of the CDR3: TGTGCCAGCAGCTCCGGTCACGGGCCTGCGGCCAACTATGGCTACACCTTC. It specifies CASSSGHGPAANYGYTF.

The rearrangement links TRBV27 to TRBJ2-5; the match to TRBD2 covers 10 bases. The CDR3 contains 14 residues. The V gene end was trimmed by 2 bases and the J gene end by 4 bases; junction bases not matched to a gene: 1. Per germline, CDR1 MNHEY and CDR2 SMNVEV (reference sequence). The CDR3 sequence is CASSLRLAGETQYF. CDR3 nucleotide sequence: TGTGCCAGCAGTTTAAGACTAGCGGGAGAGACCCAGTACTTC.

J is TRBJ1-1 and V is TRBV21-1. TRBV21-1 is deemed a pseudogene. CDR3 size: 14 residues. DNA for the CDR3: TGTGCCAGCAGCAAAGGCCCGCTGAACACTGAAGCTTTCTTT. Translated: CASSKGPLNTEAFF.

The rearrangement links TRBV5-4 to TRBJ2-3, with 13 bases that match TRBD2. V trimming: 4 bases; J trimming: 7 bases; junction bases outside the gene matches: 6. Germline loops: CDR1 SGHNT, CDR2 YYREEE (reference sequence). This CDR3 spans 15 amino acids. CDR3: CASSLETSGRYTQYF. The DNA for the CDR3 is TGTGCCAGCAGCCTCGAGACTAGCGGGAGGTATACGCAGTATTTT. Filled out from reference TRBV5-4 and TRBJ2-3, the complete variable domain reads ETGVTQSPTHLIKTRGQQVTLRCSSQSGHNTVSWYQQALGQGPQFIFQYYREEENGRGNFPPRFSGLQFPNYSSELNVNALELDDSALYLCASSLETSGRYTQYFGPGTRLTVL.

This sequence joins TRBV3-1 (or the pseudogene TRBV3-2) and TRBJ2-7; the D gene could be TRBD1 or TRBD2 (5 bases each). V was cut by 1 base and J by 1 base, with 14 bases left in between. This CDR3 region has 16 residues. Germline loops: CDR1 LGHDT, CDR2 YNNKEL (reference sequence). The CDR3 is CASSQGRGSLSYEQYF. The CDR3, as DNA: TGTGCCAGCAGCCAAGGCCGGGGCAGTCTTTCCTACGAGCAGTACTTC.

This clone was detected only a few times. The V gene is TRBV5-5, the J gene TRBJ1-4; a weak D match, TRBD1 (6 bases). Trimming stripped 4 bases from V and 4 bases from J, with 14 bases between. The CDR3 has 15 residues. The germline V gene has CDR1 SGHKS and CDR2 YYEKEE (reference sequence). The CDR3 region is CASSGGGIGNEKLFF. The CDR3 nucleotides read TGTGCCAGCAGCGGAGGGGGGATCGGTAATGAAAAACTGTTTTTT.

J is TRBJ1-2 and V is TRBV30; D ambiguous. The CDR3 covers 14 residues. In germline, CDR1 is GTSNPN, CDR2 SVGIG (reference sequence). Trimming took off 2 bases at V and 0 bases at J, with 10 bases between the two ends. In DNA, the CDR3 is TGTGCCTGGAGTCCGGCACATTCTAACTATGGCTACACCTTC. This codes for CAWSPAHSNYGYTF.

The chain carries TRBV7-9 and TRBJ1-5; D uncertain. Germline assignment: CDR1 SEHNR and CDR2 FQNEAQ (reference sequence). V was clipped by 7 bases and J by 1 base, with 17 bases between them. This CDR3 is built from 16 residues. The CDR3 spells CASTPGEVGSNQPQHF. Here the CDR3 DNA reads TGTGCCAGCACCCCCGGGGAGGTCGGGAGCAATCAGCCCCAGCATTTT.